The source of this T cell receptor (beta chain) is a study of T-cell reconstitution after alpha-beta-depleted transplantation in children. Using unique molecular identifiers, the investigators prepared the TCRbeta library. TCRdb re-analysed the PCR reads in MiXCR, keeping a single row per CDR3 protein. This table has roughly 590,000 distinct CDR3 sequences, over 15% appearing once. This clonotype was observed a handful of times. This CDR3 is 12 amino acids long. The germline gives CDR1 DFQATT, CDR2 SNEGSKA (reference sequence). V shed 6 bases and J 6 bases; nucleotides not matched to a gene: 4. The chain employs TRBV20-1 and TRBJ2-2; 7 bases are shared with TRBD2. The material sequenced was PBMCs from the stem cell graft donor, taken from the stem cell graft. The origin of this receptor is a human donor who donated a stem cell graft to a child with acute myeloid leukemia. Here the CDR3 DNA reads TGCAGTGCCGCTCGGGGGGCCGGGGAGCTGTTTTTT. Its translation is CSAARGAGELFF.